This T cell receptor (beta chain) was retrieved from a study of blood T cell repertoires in COVID-19. The overall study: Samples representing acute and convalescent COVID-19 were sourced from the United States, Italy and Spain. Nucleic acid was either cDNA or gDNA, and it came from T cells, B-cell-depleted T cells, or PBMCs.

Authors' methods: Reference gene primer amplification yielded estimated nucleated cell counts. Sequencing was performed with immunoSEQ multiplex PCR; in TCRdb, only in-frame clones are kept and a portion is missing. Clone size and the V and J calls come from that table; the DNA yielded D and trimming. This table has 120,000 to 150,000 clones, 88% appearing once. Germline CDR1 LGHNA, CDR2 YSLEER. This CDR3 is built from 14 residues. Trimming removed 0 bases from V and 6 bases from J, with 10 bases in between. This chain uses TRBV4-3 with TRBJ2-3; D is perhaps TRBD2 (5 bases). This TCR was recovered from a human donor in a cohort sampled during active COVID-19. The sequenced material came from peripheral blood. This CDR3 is CASSQDRGSDTQYF. In DNA, the CDR3 is TGCGCCAGCAGCCAAGACCGGGGTTCGGATACGCAGTATTTT.